One and the same sample provided the 11 T cell receptor beta chains below, sequenced in a study of early T cells in non-severe SARS-CoV-2 infection. TCRdb re-derived calls from the 5' RACE reads in MiXCR, one entry per CDR3 protein. The sample lists some 70,000 distinct CDR3 sequences, 9.5% to 15% seen once, with around 4.3% in the top ten. Material: whole blood. All receptors derive from an adult who was a healthcare worker with PCR-confirmed SARS-CoV-2 infection or an uninfected control (not recorded which).

This clonotype was seen a few times. This chain connects TRBV9 to TRBJ2-3; maybe TRBD2 (6 bases). The CDR3 loop spans 16 amino acids. CDR1 and CDR2 (germline): SGDLS, YYNGEE. V gave up 0 bases and J gave up 1 base, with 12 bases separating them. CDR3 loop: CASSVGEASGTDTQYF. The CDR3 DNA is TGTGCCAGCAGCGTAGGAGAAGCTAGCGGCACAGATACGCAGTATTTT. Supplemented by reference TRBV9 and TRBJ2-3, the full variable domain reads DSGVTQTPKHLITATGQRVTLRCSPRSGDLSVYWYQQSLDQGLQFLIQYYNGEERAKGNILERFSAQQFPDLHSELNLSSLELGDSALYFCASSVGEASGTDTQYFGPGTRLTVL.

This clonotype was counted at least ten times. The CDR3 loop reads CASSPDRGEQFF. CDR3 nucleotide sequence: TGTGCCAGCAGCCCAGACAGGGGTGAGCAGTTCTTC. The chain recombines TRBV7-6 with TRBJ2-1; 8 bases are a match to TRBD1. V was pared by 5 bases and J by 9 bases, with 3 bases of the junction left unmatched. Germline-derived CDR1 and CDR2 are SGHVS and FNYEAQ. The CDR3 runs 12 residues.

This clonotype was picked up a small number of times. CDR3 loop: CASSTESAMNTEAFF. CDR3 nucleotides: TGTGCCAGCAGTACAGAGTCCGCCATGAACACTGAAGCTTTCTTT. This chain links TRBV2 with TRBJ1-1; D remains ambiguous. This CDR3 region has 15 residues. Per the germline V gene, CDR1 is SNHLY and CDR2 is FYNNEI. With 5 bases removed from V and 0 bases from J, the gap between germline ends came to 13 bases.

In its sample, this clonotype was seen a few times. The chain links TRBV2 to TRBJ2-1; D possibly corresponds to TRBD1 (6 bases). CDR1 SNHLY and CDR2 FYNNEI come from the germline V gene. V lost 4 bases and J lost 4, with 17 bases in between. The CDR3 sequence is 16 residues long. The CDR3 bases are TGTGCCAGCAGTGGGGTCCAGGGGATCGCGTACAATGAGCAGTTCTTC. Amino acid sequence: CASSGVQGIAYNEQFF.

This clonotype has a count of ten or more. The genes are TRBV27 and TRBJ2-1; D not certain. V was pared by 7 bases and J by 0 bases, with 13 bases between. This CDR3 has 15 amino acids. The germline V gene has CDR1 MNHEY and CDR2 SMNVEV (reference sequence). CDR3 region: CASNRGGSSYNEQFF. CDR3 sequence (DNA): TGTGCCAGCAATCGTGGCGGTAGCTCCTACAATGAGCAGTTCTTC.

This clonotype occurred many times. This chain uses TRBV7-6 with TRBJ2-7; D is unresolved. The length of the CDR3 is 14 residues. Looked up from germline, CDR1 is SGHVS and CDR2 is FNYEAQ. With 5 bases removed from V and 2 bases from J, the gap between germline ends came to 13 bases. The CDR3 bases are TGTGCCAGCAGCCCCTCCTCCCCCGCCTACGAGCAGTACTTC. Its protein is CASSPSSPAYEQYF.

This chain connects TRBV28 to TRBJ1-2; the D gene is possibly TRBD1 (5 bases). V lost 4 bases, J lost 8 bases, and 26 bases lay in between. CDR3 size: 17 residues. The germline CDR1 and CDR2 sequences are MDHEN and SYDVKM. Written as DNA, the CDR3 is TGTGCCAGCAGTTCCCCATACCTCGGGCAGGGAAGGGGCGGCTACACCTTC. This codes for CASSSPYLGQGRGGYTF.

Here the CDR3 DNA reads TGTGCCAGCAGCTTAGCGCACCTATACAATGAGCAGTTCTTC. This gives the protein CASSLAHLYNEQFF. The J gene is TRBJ2-1, the V gene TRBV7-2, with D uncertain. The V gene's germline CDR1 is SGHTA and CDR2 FQGNSA. The length of the CDR3 is 14 residues. V lost 0 bases and J lost 4, with 7 bases in between.

In this sample, this clonotype turned up many times. J is TRBJ1-5 and V is TRBV4-1; TRBD1 aligns across 8 bases. This CDR3 is 15 amino acids long. CDR1 MGHRA and CDR2 YSYEKL come from the germline V gene. V dropped 3 bases and J dropped 5; count of bases not matched to a gene: 6. This CDR3 reads CASSQRTGNDQPQHF. The CDR3 DNA sequence: TGCGCCAGCAGCCAGAGGACAGGGAATGATCAGCCCCAGCATTTT.

This clonotype was observed a few times. The gene calls are TRBV5-1 and TRBJ2-1, with 16 bases aligning to TRBD2. Per the germline V gene, CDR1 is SGHRS and CDR2 is YFSETQ. V lost 5 bases to trimming and J lost 8 bases; unmatched junction nucleotides: 16. This CDR3 has 19 amino acids. CDR3 DNA: TGCGCCAGCAGGCTGCAAAGTTTTCCGGGACTAGCGGGAGGGGATGAGCAGTTCTTC. This gives the protein CASRLQSFPGLAGGDEQFF.

With respect to this clonotype: This may be a read error: a much more frequent sequence differs by one nucleotide. This rearrangement joins TRBV29-1 to TRBJ2-1, with TRBD2 matching over 7 bases. Losses at the gene ends were 7 bases for V and 9 bases for J; bases not matched to a gene: 12. The CDR3 is made up of 13 amino acids. CDR1 and CDR2 (germline): SQVTM, ANQGSEA. The CDR3 loop is CSADLPAGSEQFF. CDR3 DNA sequence: TGCAGCGCTGACCTTCCAGCGGGGTCTGAGCAGTTCTTC.